The clone carrying this T cell receptor beta chain occurred a few times. Then a second PCR, running roughly 7 to 11 cycles, was carried out with a sample-barcoded 5' primer and a J-beta primer mix. TCRdb redid the calling of the 5' RACE reads with MiXCR, one entry per CDR3 protein. The table records around 1,000,000 distinct CDR3 sequences, roughly a quarter of them present only once. This entry is derived from a study of blood T cells in healthy people across ages. This CDR3 is 16 amino acids long. The germline CDR1 and CDR2 sequences are SGHRS and YFSETQ. V dropped 2 bases and J dropped 3; count of bases not matched to a gene: 8. Each sample yielded at least 5 micrograms of PBMC total RNA. These data also formed part of another study, on T cells of mothers and their children. That source adds: The authors used all extracted RNA for cDNA synthesis, at roughly 1.5 ug per 15 ul. Researchers report slightly higher, though non-significant, overlap in related mother-child pairs than in unrelated pairs.

The sequence was collected from a girl aged 2 to 10 in good health. The specimen was blood. The chain employs TRBV5-1 and TRBJ1-1; 9 nucleotides agree with TRBD1. CDR3 nucleotide sequence: TGCGCCAGCAGCTTACTACAGGGGGCATTGTACACTGAAGCTTTCTTT. Translated: CASSLLQGALYTEAFF.